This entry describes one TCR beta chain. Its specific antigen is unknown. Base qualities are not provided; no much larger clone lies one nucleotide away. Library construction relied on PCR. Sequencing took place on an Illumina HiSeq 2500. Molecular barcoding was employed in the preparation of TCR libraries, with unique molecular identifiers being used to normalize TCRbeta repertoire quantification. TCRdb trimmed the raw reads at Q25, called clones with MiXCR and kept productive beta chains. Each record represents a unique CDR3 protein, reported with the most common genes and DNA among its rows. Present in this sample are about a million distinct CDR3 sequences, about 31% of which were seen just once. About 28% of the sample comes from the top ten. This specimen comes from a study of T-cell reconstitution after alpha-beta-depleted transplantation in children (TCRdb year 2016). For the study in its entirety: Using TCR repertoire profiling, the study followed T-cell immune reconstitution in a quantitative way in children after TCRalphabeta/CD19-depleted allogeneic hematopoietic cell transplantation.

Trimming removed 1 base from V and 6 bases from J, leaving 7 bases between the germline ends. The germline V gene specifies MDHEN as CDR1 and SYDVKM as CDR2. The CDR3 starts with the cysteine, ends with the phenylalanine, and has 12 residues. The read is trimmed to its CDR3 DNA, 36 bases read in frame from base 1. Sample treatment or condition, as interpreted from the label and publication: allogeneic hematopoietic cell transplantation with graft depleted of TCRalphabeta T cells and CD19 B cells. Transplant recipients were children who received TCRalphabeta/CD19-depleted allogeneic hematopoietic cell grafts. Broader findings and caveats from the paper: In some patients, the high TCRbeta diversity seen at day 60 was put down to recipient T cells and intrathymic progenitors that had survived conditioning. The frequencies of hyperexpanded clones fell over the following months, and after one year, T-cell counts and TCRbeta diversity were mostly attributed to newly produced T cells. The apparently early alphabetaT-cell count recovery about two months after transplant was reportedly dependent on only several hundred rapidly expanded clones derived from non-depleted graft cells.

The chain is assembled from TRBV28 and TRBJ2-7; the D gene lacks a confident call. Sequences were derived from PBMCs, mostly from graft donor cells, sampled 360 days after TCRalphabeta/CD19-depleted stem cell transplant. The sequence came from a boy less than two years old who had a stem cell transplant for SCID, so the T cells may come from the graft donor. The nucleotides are TGTGCCAGCAGTTTATCTCCAGGCGAGCAGTACTTC. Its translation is CASSLSPGEQYF.